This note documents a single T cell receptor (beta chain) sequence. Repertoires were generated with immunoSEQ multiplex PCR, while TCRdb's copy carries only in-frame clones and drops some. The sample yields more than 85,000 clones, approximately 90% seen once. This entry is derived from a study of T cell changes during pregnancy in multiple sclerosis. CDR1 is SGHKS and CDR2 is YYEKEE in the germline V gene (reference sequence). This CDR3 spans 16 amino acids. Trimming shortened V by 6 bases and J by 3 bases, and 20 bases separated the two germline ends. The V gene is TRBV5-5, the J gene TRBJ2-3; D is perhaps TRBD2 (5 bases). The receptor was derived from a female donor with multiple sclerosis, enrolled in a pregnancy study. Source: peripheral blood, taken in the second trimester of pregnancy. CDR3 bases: TGTGCCAGCATTGAGGCGGCGGGCGAGAGTACAGATACGCAGTATTTT. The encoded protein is CASIEAAGESTDTQYF. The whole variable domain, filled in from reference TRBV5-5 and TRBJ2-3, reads DAGVTQSPTHLIKTRGQQVTLRCSPISGHKSVSWYQQVLGQGPQFIFQYYEKEERGRGNFPDRFSARQFPNYSSELNVNALLLGDSALYLCASIEAAGESTDTQYFGPGTRLTVL.